Detailed here is one TCR beta chain. The source of the sample is a study of blood T cell repertoires in COVID-19. Study overall: T cells, B-cell-depleted T cells, or PBMCs provided the cDNA or gDNA that served as material.

Authors' analysis steps: Estimates of nucleated cell counts were drawn from the amplification of reference gene primers. This table comes from immunoSEQ multiplex PCR, and its TCRdb copy is limited to in-frame clones, with some not included. V and J calls and clone size come straight from that table; D and trimming were deduced from the DNA. The sample lists fewer than 200,000 clones; 83% were seen once. The junction had 4 bases not matched to a gene; V was cut back by 4 bases and J by 6 bases. The CDR3 sequence is 15 residues long. From germline, CDR1 is MGHDK and CDR2 SYGVNS. This receptor was taken from a human donor in a cohort sampled during active COVID-19. The sample consisted of peripheral blood. V is TRBV25-1 and J is TRBJ1-6; 9 bases are shared with TRBD1. CDR3 sequence reads: CASSATGGLNSPLHF. The CDR3 nucleotides read TGTGCCAGCAGTGCCACAGGGGGCCTTAATTCACCCCTCCACTTT. Complete variable domain (other parts from reference TRBV25-1 and TRBJ1-6): EADIYQTPRYLVIGTGKKITLECSQTMGHDKMYWYQQDPGMELHLIHYSYGVNSTEKGDLSSESTVSRIRTEHFPLTLESARPSHTSQYLCASSATGGLNSPLHFGNGTRLTVT.